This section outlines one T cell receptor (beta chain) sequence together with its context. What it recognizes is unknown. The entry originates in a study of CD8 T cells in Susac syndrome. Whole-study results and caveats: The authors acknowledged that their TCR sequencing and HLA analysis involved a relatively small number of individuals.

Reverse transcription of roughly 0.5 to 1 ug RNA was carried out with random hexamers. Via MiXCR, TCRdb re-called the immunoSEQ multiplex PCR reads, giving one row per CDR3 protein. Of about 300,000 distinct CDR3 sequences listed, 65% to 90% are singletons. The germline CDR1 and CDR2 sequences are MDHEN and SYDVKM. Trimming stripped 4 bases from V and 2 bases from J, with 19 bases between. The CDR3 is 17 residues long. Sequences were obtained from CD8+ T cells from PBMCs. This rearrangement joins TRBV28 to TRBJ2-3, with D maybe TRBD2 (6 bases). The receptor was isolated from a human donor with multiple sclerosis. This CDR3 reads CASSSPFRLVDTDTQYF. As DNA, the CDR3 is TGTGCCAGCAGTTCCCCTTTTAGACTAGTTGACACAGATACGCAGTATTTT.